The T cell receptor beta chain described here comes from a study of control samples from healthy donors and cancer patients. CDR3 length: 13 amino acids. V dropped 6 bases and J dropped 2 bases, with 11 bases sitting between them. Germline loops: CDR1 SQVTM, CDR2 ANQGSEA. The protocol was immunoSEQ multiplex PCR, while the TCRdb copy is restricted to in-frame clones and leaves out a portion. The sample yields tens of thousands of clones, around 84% seen once. This rearrangement joins TRBV29-1 to TRBJ1-5; D is perhaps TRBD1 (5 bases). The receptor was isolated from a man aged 50-59 years in good health. The sequenced sample consisted of blood. The CDR3 DNA reads as TGCAGCGTCCCGGGGGGAGGCAATCAGCCCCAGCATTTT. It codes for CSVPGGGNQPQHF.